These 26 T cell receptor beta chains came from one sample sequenced in a study of T-cell reconstitution after alpha-beta-depleted transplantation in children. Study observations and caveats: Once a year had passed after transplant, T-cell counts and diversity came mostly from newly produced T cells.

Antigens for these TCRs are unknown. Preparing the TCRbeta library involved the use of unique molecular identifiers. TCRdb re-called the PCR reads with MiXCR, one entry per CDR3 protein. Found here are around 300,000 distinct CDR3 sequences, less than 9.5% of them singletons; the top ten hold 8.5% to 9.5%. Material: peripheral blood, obtained 360 days after TCRalphabeta/CD19-depleted stem cell transplant. All receptors come from a female patient aged 2 to 10 who had a stem cell transplant for Fanconi anemia, so the T cells may come from the graft donor.

In this sample, this clonotype turned up many times. The chain carries TRBV24-1 and TRBJ2-4, with TRBD1 identical over 8 bases. Per germline, CDR1 KGHDR and CDR2 SFDVKD. The CDR3 is 15 residues long. After removal of 5 bases from V and 0 bases from J, the junction contained 2 bases not matched to a gene. This CDR3 reads CATSGDRIAKNIQYF. The CDR3, as DNA: TGTGCCACCAGTGGGGACAGGATAGCCAAAAACATTCAGTACTTC.

This clonotype was counted ten times or more. The genes are TRBV3-1 and TRBJ2-1; tentative D call: TRBD1 (6 bases). This CDR3 is built from 16 residues. The V gene lost 5 bases and the J gene lost 5 bases, with 19 bases spanning the gap. Germline values: CDR1 LGHDT, CDR2 YNNKEL (reference sequence). CDR3 DNA sequence: TGTGCCAGCAGCAGAAGGGGGTTGGGGAAGGACAATGAGCAGTTCTTC. It encodes CASSRRGLGKDNEQFF.

This clonotype has a handful of counts. The V and J genes are TRBV5-5 and TRBJ2-7; possibly TRBD1 for D (6 bases). The V gene lost 5 bases and the J gene lost 6 bases, with 15 bases spanning the gap. The CDR3 loop spans 13 amino acids. The germline gives CDR1 SGHKS, CDR2 YYEKEE (reference sequence). In DNA, the CDR3 is TGTGCCAGCAGTTCCGCCCCAGGGGCCGAGCAGTACGTC. It is translated as CASSSAPGAEQYV.

The rearrangement joins TRBV7-3 to TRBJ2-5, with TRBD1 as a possible D gene (5 bases). The CDR3 runs 17 residues. V was cut by 3 bases and J by 0 bases, with 17 bases left in between. Germline V lookup: CDR1 SGHTA, CDR2 FQGTGA. The CDR3, as DNA: TGTGCCAGCAGCTTCAATAGATACAGGCCCTACCAAGAGACCCAGTACTTC. Translation: CASSFNRYRPYQETQYF.

In its sample, this clonotype was seen a few times. The rearrangement joins TRBV28 to TRBJ2-5, with D maybe TRBD2 (7 bases). Germline values: CDR1 MDHEN, CDR2 SYDVKM. The CDR3 is 13 residues long. Trimming removed 6 bases from V and 5 bases from J, with 13 bases in between. CDR3 residues: CASRRGGGETQYF. CDR3 coding DNA: TGTGCCAGCAGAAGGGGGGGCGGCGAGACCCAGTACTTC. The full variable domain, completed using reference TRBV28 and TRBJ2-5, is DVKVTQSSRYLVKRTGEKVFLECVQDMDHENMFWYRQDPGLGLRLIYFSYDVKMKEKGDIPEGYSVSREKKERFSLILESASTNQTSMYLCASRRGGGETQYFGPGTRLLVL.

The sample holds many counts of this clonotype. The chain uses TRBV5-1 and TRBJ1-4, with D unresolved. The V end lost 1 base, the J end lost 0 bases, and 7 bases lay between the germline ends. The length of the CDR3 is 15 residues. Germline V CDR1 and CDR2: SGHRS, YFSETQ. Written as DNA, the CDR3 is TGCGCCAGCAGCTTGATGGGAGCAACTAATGAAAAACTGTTTTTT. Translating it yields CASSLMGATNEKLFF.

Only a few counts were recorded for this clonotype. The chain recombines TRBV2 with TRBJ2-2; tentatively, D is TRBD1 or TRBD2 (6 bases each). The CDR3 length is 16 residues. V was pared by 3 bases and J by 3 bases, with 14 bases between. The germline V gene has CDR1 SNHLY and CDR2 FYNNEI. As DNA, the CDR3 is TGTGCCAGCAGTGATAGGGGGGCCGGCTACACCGGGGAGCTGTTTTTT. Its translation is CASSDRGAGYTGELFF.

This clonotype has just a few counts. The rearrangement uses TRBV9 and TRBJ2-7, with 10 positions matching TRBD2. The V gene's germline CDR1 is SGDLS and CDR2 YYNGEE. CDR3 length: 15 amino acids. Trimming removed 4 bases from V and 3 bases from J; junction bases left unmatched: 7. DNA of the CDR3: TGTGCCAGCAGCTCATCAGCGGGGGGGATCTACGAGCAGTACTTC. Its protein product is CASSSSAGGIYEQYF.

This clonotype was detected only a few times. This chain links TRBV4-2 with TRBJ1-2; 8 positions agree with TRBD1. Germline CDR1 LGHNA, CDR2 YNFKEQ. V shed 2 bases and J 4 bases; nucleotides not matched to a gene: 6. This CDR3 is built from 15 residues. This CDR3 is CASSQSGDRLYGYTF. CDR3 in DNA: TGTGCCAGCAGCCAATCGGGGGACAGGCTCTATGGCTACACCTTC.

Concerning this clonotype itself: A junction boundary mismatches the germline segment, possibly from a read error. The rearrangement uses TRBV20-1 and TRBJ2-6, with TRBD2 matching 7 bases. Germline V gene data show CDR1 as DFQATT and CDR2 as SNEGSKA (reference sequence). The CDR3 sequence is 16 residues long. Here the CDR3 DNA reads TGCTGTGCTAGAGATCCTAGCGGCTCTGGGGCCAACGTCCTGACTTTC. Its protein is CCARDPSGSGANVLTF.

This clonotype was found many times. The chain employs TRBV7-9 and TRBJ2-1; D is unresolved. The CDR3 totals 12 residues. Trimming removed 1 base from V and 7 bases from J, with 5 bases in between. The germline CDR1 and CDR2 sequences are SEHNR and FQNEAQ (reference sequence). The chain's CDR3 is CASSLVPNEQFF. The CDR3 DNA reads as TGTGCCAGCAGCTTAGTCCCAAATGAGCAGTTCTTC.

In its sample, this clonotype was seen many times. V and J are TRBV7-3 and TRBJ2-1; D is ambiguous. This CDR3 spans 14 amino acids. The V end was cut by 3 bases, the J end by 6 bases, with 12 bases between. Germline CDR1 SGHTA, CDR2 FQGTGA. The chain's CDR3 is CASSFDSASNEQFF. The DNA of the CDR3 is TGTGCCAGCAGCTTTGATTCGGCTTCCAATGAGCAGTTCTTC. The whole variable domain, filled in from reference TRBV7-3 and TRBJ2-1, reads GAGVSQTPSNKVTEKGKYVELRCDPISGHTALYWYRQSLGQGPEFLIYFQGTGAADDSGLPNDRFFAVRPEGSVSTLKIQRTERGDSAVYLCASSFDSASNEQFFGPGTRLTVL.

The chain couples TRBV3-1 to TRBJ2-3, with TRBD2 as a possible D gene (5 bases). This CDR3 has 14 residues. V lost 0 bases to trimming and J lost 7 bases, with 11 bases between them. Germline V gene sequence: CDR1 LGHDT, CDR2 YNNKEL (reference sequence). CDR3 nucleotide sequence: TGTGCCAGCAGCCAAGATCATAGCGCCAATACGCAGTATTTT. Its protein product is CASSQDHSANTQYF.

This clonotype was recorded many times. In DNA form, the CDR3 reads TGTGCCAGCAGAATACTAGCGGGAGTGGGGGAGACCCAGTACTTC. Protein sequence: CASRILAGVGETQYF. This chain links TRBV12-3 or TRBV12-4 with TRBJ2-5; 11 bases line up with TRBD2. V was pared by 6 bases and J by 5 bases, with 8 bases of the junction left unmatched. The CDR3 sequence is 15 residues long.

This clonotype was recorded many times. The chain recombines TRBV20-1 with TRBJ2-7; 9 bases fit TRBD1. V shed 4 bases, J shed 7 bases, and the junction held 11 bases outside the gene matches. The CDR3 has 14 amino acids. Germline CDR1 DFQATT, CDR2 SNEGSKA (reference sequence). CDR3 sequence reads: CSATRGQGRWEQYF. The CDR3 region has the DNA TGCAGTGCTACACGGGGACAGGGCAGGTGGGAGCAGTACTTC.

This clonotype was seen repeatedly, ten times or more. The chain is built from TRBV28 and TRBJ1-1; D remains unclear. Trimming took off 6 bases at V and 4 bases at J, with 15 bases between the two ends. The CDR3 spans 14 residues. CDR1 is MDHEN, CDR2 SYDVKM, per germline. As DNA, the CDR3 is TGTGCCAGCAGGCCAGGACGAAAACGCACTGAAGCTTTCTTT. Translation: CASRPGRKRTEAFF. Drawing the rest from reference TRBV28 and TRBJ1-1, the complete variable domain is DVKVTQSSRYLVKRTGEKVFLECVQDMDHENMFWYRQDPGLGLRLIYFSYDVKMKEKGDIPEGYSVSREKKERFSLILESASTNQTSMYLCASRPGRKRTEAFFGQGTRLTVV.

This clonotype was found many times. The chain employs TRBV6-2 or TRBV6-3 and TRBJ1-5; the D is unclear. Germline V gene lookup returns CDR1 MNHEY and CDR2 SVGEGT. The CDR3 is 13 amino acids. The germline V and J ends were trimmed by 5 bases and 6 bases, with 11 bases remaining between them. CDR3 sequence reads: CASSIPDGQPQHF. In nucleotides, the CDR3 is TGTGCCAGCAGTATTCCGGACGGTCAGCCCCAGCATTTT.

There are many counts of this clonotype. The J gene is TRBJ2-5, the V gene TRBV12-3 or TRBV12-4; 11 bases fit TRBD2. The CDR3 loop spans 16 amino acids. The ends lost 4 bases at V and 2 bases at J; junction bases unmatched: 6. CDR3 protein: CASSSQTSGVQETQYF. The CDR3 DNA sequence: TGTGCCAGCAGTTCACAGACTAGCGGGGTACAAGAGACCCAGTACTTC.

This clonotype was found many times. The chain has TRBV7-9 and TRBJ2-3; tentatively, D is TRBD2 (5 bases). Trimming shortened V by 2 bases and J by 5 bases, and 11 bases separated the two germline ends. Per the germline V gene, CDR1 is SEHNR and CDR2 is FQNEAQ (reference sequence). CDR3 length: 14 residues. CDR3 loop: CASSLRLAGDTQYF. The CDR3 DNA follows: TGTGCCAGCAGCTTACGCCTAGCCGGAGATACGCAGTATTTT.

This clonotype has just a few counts. The V and J genes are TRBV2 and TRBJ2-3; no clear D. Germline V gene data show CDR1 as SNHLY and CDR2 as FYNNEI. Trimming took off 2 bases at V and 2 bases at J, with 11 bases between the two ends. This CDR3 region has 15 residues. The CDR3 sequence: CASSEPPPSTDTQYF. The CDR3 DNA sequence: TGTGCCAGCAGTGAACCCCCCCCCTCCACAGATACGCAGTATTTT.

The chain is built from TRBV12-3 or TRBV12-4 and TRBJ1-1, with TRBD1 identical over 7 bases. This CDR3 is built from 13 residues. The ends lost 8 bases at V and 7 bases at J; junction bases unmatched: 10. The CDR3 region has the DNA TGTGCCAGCGGACACAGGGGAGTAGGTGAAGCTTTCTTT. This translates into CASGHRGVGEAFF.

This clonotype was counted at least ten times. This chain uses TRBV12-3 or TRBV12-4 with TRBJ2-3; 14 bases align to TRBD2. The ends lost 6 bases at V and 11 bases at J; junction bases unmatched: 10. This CDR3 spans 15 amino acids. CDR3 region: CASRPGLAGGPRQYF. The CDR3 region has the DNA TGTGCCAGCAGACCCGGACTAGCGGGGGGCCCAAGGCAGTATTTT.

This clonotype has a count of ten or more. The rearrangement joins TRBV2 to TRBJ1-6, with D perhaps matching TRBD1 (5 bases). Germline CDR1 SNHLY, CDR2 FYNNEI. The CDR3 extends over 14 amino acids. V shed 3 bases and J shed 3 bases, with 6 bases lying between them. CDR3 nucleotides: TGTGCCAGCAGTGATACAGGCTATAATTCACCCCTCCACTTT. The encoded protein is CASSDTGYNSPLHF.

This clonotype appeared a few times. The chain uses TRBV27 and TRBJ2-7, with 9 nucleotides matching TRBD1. After removal of 6 bases from V and 3 bases from J, the junction contained 12 bases not matched to a gene. This CDR3 comprises 16 residues. The germline V gene encodes CDR1 MNHEY and CDR2 SMNVEV (reference sequence). This CDR3 is CASSDPPGTGFYEQYF. CDR3 DNA sequence: TGTGCCAGCAGCGACCCCCCGGGGACAGGGTTCTACGAGCAGTACTTC.

This clonotype was detected ten times or more. The chain joins TRBV6-2 or TRBV6-3 to TRBJ1-1, with 7 positions matching TRBD1. The CDR3 has 10 amino acids. V trimming: 8 bases; J trimming: 7 bases; junction bases outside the gene matches: 1. The germline V gene has CDR1 MNHEY and CDR2 SVGEGT. The CDR3 loop reads CASRDSEAFF. The DNA of the CDR3 is TGTGCCAGCCGGGACAGTGAAGCTTTCTTT.

This clonotype was seen more than once but under ten times. The CDR3 DNA follows: TGTGCCAGCAGCTTACTTGCGTCTGGGGGTAGGGCTGGCTACACCTTC. Translating gives CASSLLASGGRAGYTF. The chain is built from TRBV7-2 and TRBJ1-2; tentative D call: TRBD1 (5 bases). The CDR3 spans 16 residues. CDR1 SGHTA and CDR2 FQGNSA come from the germline V gene. V gave up 2 bases and J gave up 7 bases, with 20 bases separating them.